These T cell receptor beta chains were read from a single sample in a study of blood T cells in healthy people across ages. TCRdb analysed the 5' RACE reads with MiXCR anew, one entry per CDR3 protein. Here the sample spans almost 1 million distinct CDR3 sequences, approximately 50% being singletons. The sequenced material came from blood. The receptor source for this set is a woman in her sixties in good health. CDR3s include the opening cysteine and the closing phenylalanine or tryptophan. The D gene is left open where the match is weak. Rows may omit the clone size; those that give it use once, few, many or a size class.

clone size | J gene | D gene | V gene | CDR3 protein
NA | TRBJ2-5 | NA | TRBV4-2 | CASSQDGVAEQETQYF
few | TRBJ2-1 | TRBD2 | TRBV29-1 | CSVVPGTSGKGGQFF
NA | NA | NA | TRBV20-1 | CSARREAPYEQYF
NA | TRBJ2-5 | TRBD1 | TRBV3-1 | CASSQDGLGGGTQYF
NA | NA | TRBD1 | TRBV6-1 | CASSGFPGQGGYEQYF
NA | TRBJ2-7 | NA | TRBV5-1 | CASSFTGRSSYEQYF
NA | TRBJ2-7 | NA | TRBV6-2/TRBV6-3 | CASSPLIMYEQYF
NA | TRBJ2-2 | NA | TRBV5-1 | CASSGYGENTGELFF
NA | TRBJ1-2 | NA | TRBV7-9 | CAGGRANYGYTF
NA | TRBJ1-4 | TRBD1 | TRBV14 | CASSQGTGGYDEKLFF
many | TRBJ2-7 | NA | TRBV28 | CASGRTTTGTYEQYF
NA | TRBJ2-1 | NA | TRBV5-1 | CASNRGGNSYNEQFF
NA | TRBJ2-3 | NA | TRBV6-1 | CASSVREADTQYF
few | TRBJ2-5 | NA | TRBV27 | CASKRGLQETQYF
NA | TRBJ2-3 | NA | TRBV11-1 | CASSLEQGADAQYF
NA | TRBJ2-5 | NA | TRBV11-2 | CASSLRPQTNSGEYF
NA | TRBJ2-5 | TRBD2 | TRBV6-6 | CASSYSMVAGDLQYF
NA | TRBJ2-7 | NA | TRBV20-1 | CSARNPGLTYEQYF
NA | TRBJ1-4 | NA | TRBV28 | CASSPGSQGEKLFF
NA | TRBJ1-5 | NA | TRBV3-1 | CASSPRTGYGQPQHF